This T cell receptor beta chain comes out of a study of blood T cell repertoires in COVID-19. At the level of the study: From the United States, Italy and Spain came samples of acute and convalescent COVID-19. PBMCs, B-cell-depleted T cells, or T cells provided the cDNA or gDNA that made up the material.

J lost 9 bases, V lost 2 bases, and 14 bases had no gene match. The germline gives CDR1 SGHTS, CDR2 YDEGEE. The CDR3 has 18 residues. In the authors' workflow: Estimation of nucleated cell counts was performed using reference gene primer amplification. Clones were read by immunoSEQ multiplex PCR, and TCRdb kept only the in-frame ones, dropping some. V, J and clone size are taken as reported in that table, and D and trimming were inferred from the DNA itself. The profile shows 50,000 to 60,000 clones, 90% to 95% of them singletons. The source of this sequence is a woman older than 75 with acute or convalescent COVID-19. The sample consisted of peripheral blood. The rearrangement links TRBV5-8 to TRBJ1-6, with TRBD1 matching over 10 bases. The CDR3 nucleotides read TGTGCCAGCAGCTTAGTCACCGGGACAGGGGAACGAAGTTCACCCCTCCACTTT. This sequence encodes CASSLVTGTGERSSPLHF.